This TCR beta chain was sequenced for a study of T cell responses to AZD1222 COVID-19 vaccine. Broader study findings: Nearly half of unique spike-specific TCRs reportedly avoided B.1.351 and B.1.1.7 mutated regions. The donors showed a predominance of white British ancestry and of females, with possible underestimation of clonal diversity.

Recipients boosted at about 4 weeks or about 12 weeks are pooled. In regard to this clone: Its antigen is still unknown.

Libraries were prepared by immunoSEQ multiplex PCR; TCRdb keeps only in-frame clonotypes and omits some of them. This sample has around 190,000 clones, with just over 85% found just once. Trimming took off 1 base at V and 4 bases at J, with 10 bases between the two ends. Looked up from germline, CDR1 is GTSNPN and CDR2 is SVGIG (reference sequence). The CDR3 totals 13 residues. The source material was peripheral blood, sampled 28 days after the second AZD1222 dose. The receptor was derived from an adult who received the AZD1222 COVID-19 vaccine. V gene TRBV30 combines with J gene TRBJ2-5, with D perhaps given as TRBD1 or TRBD2 (6 bases each). Here the CDR3 reads CAWSDGGLETQYF. The CDR3 DNA follows: TGTGCCTGGAGTGATGGGGGGCTAGAGACCCAGTACTTC.